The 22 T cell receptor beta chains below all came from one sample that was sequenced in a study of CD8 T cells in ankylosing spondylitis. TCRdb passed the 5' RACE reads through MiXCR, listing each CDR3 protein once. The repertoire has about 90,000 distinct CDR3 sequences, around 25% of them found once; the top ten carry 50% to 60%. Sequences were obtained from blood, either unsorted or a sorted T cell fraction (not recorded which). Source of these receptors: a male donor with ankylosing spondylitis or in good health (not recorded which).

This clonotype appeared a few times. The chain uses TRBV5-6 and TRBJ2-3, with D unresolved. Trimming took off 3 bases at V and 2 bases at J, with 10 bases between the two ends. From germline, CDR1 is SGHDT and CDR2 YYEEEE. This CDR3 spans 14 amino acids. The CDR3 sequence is CASSSPYATDTQYF. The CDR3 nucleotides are TGTGCCAGCAGCTCACCGTACGCCACAGATACGCAGTATTTT.

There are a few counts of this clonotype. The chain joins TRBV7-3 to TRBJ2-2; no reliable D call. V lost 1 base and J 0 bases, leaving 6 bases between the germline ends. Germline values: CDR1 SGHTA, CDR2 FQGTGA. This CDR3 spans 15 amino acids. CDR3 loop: CASSLRATNTGELFF. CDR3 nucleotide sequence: TGTGCCAGCAGCTTAAGGGCTACGAACACCGGGGAGCTGTTTTTT.

In DNA form, the CDR3 reads TGTGCCAGCAGTCCCCACACGCTAGAGACCCAGTACTTC. It yields the protein CASSPHTLETQYF. The chain combines TRBV27 with TRBJ2-5; D is unresolved. The CDR3 totals 13 residues. The V gene's germline CDR1 is MNHEY and CDR2 SMNVEV (reference sequence). V was pared by 5 bases and J by 4 bases, with 11 bases between.

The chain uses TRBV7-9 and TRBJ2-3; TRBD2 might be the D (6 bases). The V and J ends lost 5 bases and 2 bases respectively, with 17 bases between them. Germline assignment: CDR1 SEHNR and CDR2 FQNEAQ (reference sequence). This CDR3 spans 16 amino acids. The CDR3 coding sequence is TGTGCCAGCAGCCCTGTGCGCGGGGCGCTCACAGATACGCAGTATTTT. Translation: CASSPVRGALTDTQYF.

The CDR3 sequence: CASIRSGGYNEQFF. CDR3 DNA: TGTGCCAGCATCCGAAGCGGGGGCTACAATGAGCAGTTCTTC. The V gene is TRBV12-3 or TRBV12-4, the J gene TRBJ2-1; 8 nucleotides align to TRBD2. The junction had 5 bases not matched to a gene; V was cut back by 7 bases and J by 3 bases. This CDR3 is 14 amino acids long.

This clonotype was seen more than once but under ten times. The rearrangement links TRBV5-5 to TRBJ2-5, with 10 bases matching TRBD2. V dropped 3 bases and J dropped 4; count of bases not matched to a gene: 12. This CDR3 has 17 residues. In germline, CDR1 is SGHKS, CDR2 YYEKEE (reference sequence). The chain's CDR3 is CASSWGLASIISETQYF. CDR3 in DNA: TGTGCCAGCAGCTGGGGACTAGCGAGTATCATTTCAGAGACCCAGTACTTC.

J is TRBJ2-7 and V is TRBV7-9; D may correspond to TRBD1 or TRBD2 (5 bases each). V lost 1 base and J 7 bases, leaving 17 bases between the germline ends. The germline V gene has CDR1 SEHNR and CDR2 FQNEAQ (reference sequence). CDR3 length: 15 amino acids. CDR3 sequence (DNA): TGTGCCAGCAGCTTAGGTCGGGGCAGGGAAACAGAGCAGTACTTC. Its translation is CASSLGRGRETEQYF.

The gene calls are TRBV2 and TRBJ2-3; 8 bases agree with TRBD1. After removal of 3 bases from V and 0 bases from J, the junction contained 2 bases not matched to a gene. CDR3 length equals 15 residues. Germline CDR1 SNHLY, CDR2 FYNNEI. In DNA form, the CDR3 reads TGTGCCAGCAGTGACAGGGGGCTTAGCACAGATACGCAGTATTTT. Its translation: CASSDRGLSTDTQYF.

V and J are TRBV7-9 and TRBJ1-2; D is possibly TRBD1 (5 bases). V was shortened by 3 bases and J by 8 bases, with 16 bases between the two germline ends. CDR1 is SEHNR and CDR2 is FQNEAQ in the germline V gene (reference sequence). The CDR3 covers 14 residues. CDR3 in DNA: TGTGCCAGCAGCTTGCGAAGGGGTAGTGGAGGCTACACCTTC. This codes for CASSLRRGSGGYTF.

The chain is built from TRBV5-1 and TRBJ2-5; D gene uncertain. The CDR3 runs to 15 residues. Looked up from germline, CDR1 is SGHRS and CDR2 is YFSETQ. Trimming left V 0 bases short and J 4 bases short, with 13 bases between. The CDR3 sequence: CASSLGSSGGETQYF. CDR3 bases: TGCGCCAGCAGCTTGGGGTCCTCGGGTGGAGAGACCCAGTACTTC.

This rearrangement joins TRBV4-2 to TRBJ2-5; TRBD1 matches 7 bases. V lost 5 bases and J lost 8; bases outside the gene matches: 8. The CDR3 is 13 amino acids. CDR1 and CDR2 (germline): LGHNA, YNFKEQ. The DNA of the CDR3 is TGTGCCAGCAGCTTAAGGGACAGCGATACCCAGTACTTC. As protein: CASSLRDSDTQYF.

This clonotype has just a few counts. CDR3 residues: CASSERGPDINTEAFF. The CDR3 DNA follows: TGTGCCAGCAGTGAAAGGGGGCCAGACATTAACACTGAAGCTTTCTTT. V is TRBV6-1 and J is TRBJ1-1; 7 positions match TRBD1. CDR1 and CDR2 (germline): MNHNS, SASEGT. The CDR3 is made up of 16 amino acids. V was pared by 2 bases and J by 2 bases, with 8 bases of the junction left unmatched.

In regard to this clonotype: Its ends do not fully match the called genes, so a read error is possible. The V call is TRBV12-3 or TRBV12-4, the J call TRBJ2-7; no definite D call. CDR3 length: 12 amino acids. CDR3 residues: CASSLGTNSANF. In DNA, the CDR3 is TGTGCCAGCAGTTTAGGGACGAACTCAGCGAACTTC.

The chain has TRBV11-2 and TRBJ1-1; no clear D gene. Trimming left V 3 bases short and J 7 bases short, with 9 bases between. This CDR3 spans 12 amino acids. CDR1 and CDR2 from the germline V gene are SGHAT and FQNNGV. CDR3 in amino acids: CASSFSGLEAFF. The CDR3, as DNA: TGTGCCAGCAGCTTCTCCGGCCTTGAAGCTTTCTTT.

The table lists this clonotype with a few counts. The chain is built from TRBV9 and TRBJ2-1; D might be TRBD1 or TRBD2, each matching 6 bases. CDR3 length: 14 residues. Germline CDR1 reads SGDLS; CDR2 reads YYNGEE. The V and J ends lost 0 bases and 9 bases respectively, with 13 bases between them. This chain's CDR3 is CASSVEGGFGEQFF. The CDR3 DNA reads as TGTGCCAGCAGCGTAGAGGGGGGATTCGGTGAGCAGTTCTTC.

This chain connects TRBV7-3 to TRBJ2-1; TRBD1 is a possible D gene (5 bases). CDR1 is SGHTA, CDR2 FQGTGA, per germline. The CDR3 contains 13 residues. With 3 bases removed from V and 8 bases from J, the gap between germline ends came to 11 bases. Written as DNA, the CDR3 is TGTGCCAGCAGCTTTGGGGCGGTGGATGAGCAGTTCTTC. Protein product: CASSFGAVDEQFF. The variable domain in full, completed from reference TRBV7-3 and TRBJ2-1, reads GAGVSQTPSNKVTEKGKYVELRCDPISGHTALYWYRQSLGQGPEFLIYFQGTGAADDSGLPNDRFFAVRPEGSVSTLKIQRTERGDSAVYLCASSFGAVDEQFFGPGTRLTVL.

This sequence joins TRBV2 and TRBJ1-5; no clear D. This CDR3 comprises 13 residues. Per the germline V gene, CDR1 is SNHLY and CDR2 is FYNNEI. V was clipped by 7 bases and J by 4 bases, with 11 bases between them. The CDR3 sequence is CASNPRSNQPQHF. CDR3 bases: TGTGCCAGCAATCCCAGAAGTAATCAGCCCCAGCATTTT. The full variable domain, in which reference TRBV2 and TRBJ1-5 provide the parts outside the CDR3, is EPEVTQTPSHQVTQMGQEVILRCVPISNHLYFYWYRQILGQKVEFLVSFYNNEISEKSEIFDDQFSVERPDGSNFTLKIRSTKLEDSAMYFCASNPRSNQPQHFGDGTRLSIL.

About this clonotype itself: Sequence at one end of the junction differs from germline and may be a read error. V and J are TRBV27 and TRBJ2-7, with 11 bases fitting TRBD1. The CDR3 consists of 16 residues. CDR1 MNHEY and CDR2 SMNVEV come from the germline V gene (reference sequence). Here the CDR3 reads CASSLSPGQGAYEQYF. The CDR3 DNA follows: TGTGCCAGCAGTCTATCTCCGGGACAGGGGGCCTACGAGCAGTACTTC.

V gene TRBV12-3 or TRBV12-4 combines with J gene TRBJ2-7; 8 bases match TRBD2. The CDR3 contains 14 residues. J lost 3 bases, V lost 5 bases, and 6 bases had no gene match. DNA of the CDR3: TGTGCCAGCAGTCCGTCGACTAGCGTCTACGAGCAGTACTTC. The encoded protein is CASSPSTSVYEQYF.

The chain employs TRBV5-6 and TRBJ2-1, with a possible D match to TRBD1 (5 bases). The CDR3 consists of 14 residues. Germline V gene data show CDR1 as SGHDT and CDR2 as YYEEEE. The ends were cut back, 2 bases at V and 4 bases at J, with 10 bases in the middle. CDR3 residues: CASSFFQGYNEQFF. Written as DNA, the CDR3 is TGTGCCAGCAGCTTTTTCCAGGGTTACAATGAGCAGTTCTTC.

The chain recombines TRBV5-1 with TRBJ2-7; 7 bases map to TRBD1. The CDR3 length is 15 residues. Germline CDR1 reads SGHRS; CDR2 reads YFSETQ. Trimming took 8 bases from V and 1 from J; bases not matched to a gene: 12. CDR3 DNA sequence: TGCGCCAGTTCCAGGGGGACGGTCGGGTCCTACGAGCAGTACTTC. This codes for CASSRGTVGSYEQYF. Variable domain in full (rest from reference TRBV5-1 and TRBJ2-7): KAGVTQTPRYLIKTRGQQVTLSCSPISGHRSVSWYQQTPGQGLQFLFEYFSETQRNKGNFPGRFSGRQFSNSRSEMNVSTLELGDSALYLCASSRGTVGSYEQYFGPGTRLTVT.

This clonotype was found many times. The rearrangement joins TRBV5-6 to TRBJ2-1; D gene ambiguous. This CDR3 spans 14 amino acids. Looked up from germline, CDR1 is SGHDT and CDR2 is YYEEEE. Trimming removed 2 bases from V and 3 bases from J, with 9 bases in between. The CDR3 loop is CASSFTSNYNEQFF. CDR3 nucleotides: TGTGCCAGCAGCTTTACAAGTAACTACAATGAGCAGTTCTTC.